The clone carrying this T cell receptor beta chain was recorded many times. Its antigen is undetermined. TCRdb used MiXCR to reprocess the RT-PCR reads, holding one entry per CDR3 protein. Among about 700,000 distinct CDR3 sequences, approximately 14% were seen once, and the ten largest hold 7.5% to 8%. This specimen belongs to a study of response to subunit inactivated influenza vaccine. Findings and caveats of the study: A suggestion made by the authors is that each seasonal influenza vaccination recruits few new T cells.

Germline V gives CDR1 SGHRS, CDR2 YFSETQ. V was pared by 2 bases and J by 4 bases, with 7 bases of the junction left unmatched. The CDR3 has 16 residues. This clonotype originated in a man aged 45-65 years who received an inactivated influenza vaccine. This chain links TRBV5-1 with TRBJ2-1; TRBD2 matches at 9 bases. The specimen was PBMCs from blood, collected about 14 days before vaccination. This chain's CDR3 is CASSFLSGGSYNEQFF. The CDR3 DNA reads TGCGCCAGCAGCTTCCTCAGCGGGGGGAGTTACAATGAGCAGTTCTTC. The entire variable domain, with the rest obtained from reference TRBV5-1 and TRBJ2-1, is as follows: KAGVTQTPRYLIKTRGQQVTLSCSPISGHRSVSWYQQTPGQGLQFLFEYFSETQRNKGNFPGRFSGRQFSNSRSEMNVSTLELGDSALYLCASSFLSGGSYNEQFFGPGTRLTVL.